The clone carrying this T cell receptor (beta chain) is medium-sized in the sample. What it binds is not known. The CDR3 has 13 residues. The J segment lost 6 bases and the V segment lost 6 bases, leaving 10 bases of the junction unmatched. Germline CDR1 and CDR2: SQVTM and ANQGSEA. This specimen comes from a study of spatial heterogeneity in lung cancer. MiXCR was run by TCRdb on the 5' RACE reads, yielding one entry per CDR3 protein. The sample yields about 4,000 distinct CDR3 sequences, roughly 4.3% seen once. Regarding the study as a whole: Tumor mutation count correlated with how many alpha and beta TCRs expanded intratumorally.

Time point noted: sample taken at primary tumor resection. This TCR derives from a male donor with early-stage non-small cell lung cancer. This chain uses TRBV29-1 with TRBJ2-7, with 8 bases that match TRBD1. Sequencing was performed on lung tumor tissue, taken at surgery. This chain's CDR3 is CSVLTTGTGEQYF. The CDR3 region has the DNA TGCAGCGTCCTCACCACCGGGACAGGCGAGCAGTACTTC.